This T cell receptor beta chain was identified during a study of blood T cell repertoires in COVID-19. About the research overall: T cells, B-cell-depleted T cells, or PBMCs supplied cDNA or gDNA.

Original data processing: Reference gene primers were amplified, and this amplification served to estimate nucleated cell counts. The data were produced by immunoSEQ multiplex PCR, yet TCRdb's version contains in-frame clones alone and is incomplete. D and trimming come from the DNA, and the V and J calls and clone size come from that table. The table shows about 190,000 clones, with roughly four fifths occurring only once. V dropped 4 bases and J dropped 4 bases, with 4 bases sitting between them. The length of the CDR3 is 11 residues. Germline-derived CDR1 and CDR2 are MNHNY and SVGAGI (reference sequence).

The sample was peripheral blood. V gene TRBV6-6 combines with J gene TRBJ1-2, with unresolved D. This clonotype was sampled from a man younger than 45 with active or convalescent COVID-19. The CDR3 region has the DNA TGTGCCAGCAGTTTGGCCTATGGCTACACCTTC. It translates to CASSLAYGYTF.